This note documents a single T cell receptor beta chain sequence. Its antigen is still unknown. Additional DNA sequences in this sample encode the identical CDR3. Here immunoSEQ multiplex PCR was the method, and the copy in TCRdb shows in-frame clones only, minus some. The table shows about 97,000 clones, with around 88% occurring only once. The data were taken from a study of T cell responses to AZD1222 COVID-19 vaccine. Study in general: Investigators merged groups given second doses at roughly 4 or roughly 12 weeks.

General study points: Clonal diversity may have been underestimated, and the donors were mostly white British, with more females than males. Nearly half of spike-specific TCRs reportedly go after variant regions that carry no mutations.

This CDR3 region has 16 residues. Germline CDR1 is SGHDN and CDR2 is FVKESK. The V and J ends lost 3 bases and 0 bases, in that order; junction bases with no gene match: 5. The V call is TRBV14, the J call TRBJ2-1, with 7 nucleotides matching TRBD1. The TCR originated in an adult in good health. The specimen was peripheral blood, collected on day 0 of AZD1222 vaccination. The CDR3 coding sequence is TGTGCCAGCAGCCAGGGACAGTGGAGCTCCTACAATGAGCAGTTCTTC. Amino acid sequence: CASSQGQWSSYNEQFF.